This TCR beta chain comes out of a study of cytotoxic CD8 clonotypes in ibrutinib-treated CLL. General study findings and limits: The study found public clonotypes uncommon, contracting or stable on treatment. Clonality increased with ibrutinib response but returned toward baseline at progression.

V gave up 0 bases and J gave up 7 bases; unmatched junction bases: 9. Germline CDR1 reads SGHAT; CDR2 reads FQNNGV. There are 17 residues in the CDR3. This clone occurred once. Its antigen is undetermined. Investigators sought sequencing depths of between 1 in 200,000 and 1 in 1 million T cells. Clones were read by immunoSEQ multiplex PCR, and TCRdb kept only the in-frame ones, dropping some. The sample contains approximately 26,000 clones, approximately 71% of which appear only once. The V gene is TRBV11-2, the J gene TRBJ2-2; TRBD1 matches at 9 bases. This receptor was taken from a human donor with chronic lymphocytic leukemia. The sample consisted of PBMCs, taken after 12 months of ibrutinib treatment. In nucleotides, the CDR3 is TGTGCCAGCAGCTTAGAAGGGACAGGGACCGCGGACGGGGAGCTGTTTTTT. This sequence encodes CASSLEGTGTADGELFF.